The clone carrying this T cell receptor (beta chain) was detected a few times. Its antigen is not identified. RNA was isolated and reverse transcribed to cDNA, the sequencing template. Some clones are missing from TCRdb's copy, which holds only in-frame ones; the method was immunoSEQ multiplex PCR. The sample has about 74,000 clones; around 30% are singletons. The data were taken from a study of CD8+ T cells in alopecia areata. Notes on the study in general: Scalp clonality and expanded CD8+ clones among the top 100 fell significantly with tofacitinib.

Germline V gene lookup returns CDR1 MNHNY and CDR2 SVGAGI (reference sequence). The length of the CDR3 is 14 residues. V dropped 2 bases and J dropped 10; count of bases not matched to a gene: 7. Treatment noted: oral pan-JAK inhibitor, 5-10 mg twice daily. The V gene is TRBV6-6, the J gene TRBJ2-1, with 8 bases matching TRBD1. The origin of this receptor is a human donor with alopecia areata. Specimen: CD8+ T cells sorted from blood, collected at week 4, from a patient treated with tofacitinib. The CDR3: CASSYEDRVDEQFF. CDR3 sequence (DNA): TGTGCCAGCAGTTACGAGGACAGGGTAGACGAGCAGTTCTTC.